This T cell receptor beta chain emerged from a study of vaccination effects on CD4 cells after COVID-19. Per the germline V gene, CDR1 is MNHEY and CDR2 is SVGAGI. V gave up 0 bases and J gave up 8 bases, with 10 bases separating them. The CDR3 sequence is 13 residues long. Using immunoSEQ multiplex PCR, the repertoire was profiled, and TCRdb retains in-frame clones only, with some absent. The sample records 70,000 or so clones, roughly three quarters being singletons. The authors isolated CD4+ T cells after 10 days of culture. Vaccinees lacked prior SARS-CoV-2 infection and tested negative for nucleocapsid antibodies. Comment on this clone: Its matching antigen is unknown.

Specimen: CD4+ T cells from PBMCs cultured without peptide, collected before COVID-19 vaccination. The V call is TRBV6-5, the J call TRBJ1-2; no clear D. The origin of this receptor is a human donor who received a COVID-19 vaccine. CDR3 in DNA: TGTGCCAGCAGTTACTCACCAGGCGGAGGCTACACCTTC. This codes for CASSYSPGGGYTF.